The entry below gives a single TCR beta chain sequence along with its context. Antigen unknown. Sequencing used immunoSEQ multiplex PCR; TCRdb keeps in-frame clones, though not all of them. The table includes 30,000 or so clones, about four fifths detected once. These data come from a study of regulatory dendritic cells for organ transplantation. Notes on the study in general: Naive T cells showed high diversity, memory cells less, memory CD8+ least. Memory CD8+ clonal expansion seemed more limited with regulatory than mature dendritic cells. Resting memory CD8+ T cells held the most alloreactive clonotypes.

V shed 3 bases and J 5 bases; nucleotides not matched to a gene: 9. The CDR3 runs to 15 residues. Germline assignment: CDR1 SGHRS and CDR2 YFSETQ. The material sequenced was naive CD4+ T cells from blood. Subset defined: CD45RA+ naive T cells. The chain joins TRBV5-1 to TRBJ2-5; 8 nucleotides align to TRBD2. The receptor was derived from a human donor in good health. The DNA for the CDR3 is TGCGCCAGCAGCTGGACGGCGGGGGGCCGGGAGACCCAGTACTTC. Protein sequence: CASSWTAGGRETQYF.